This TCR beta chain comes out of a study of shared clonotypes between healthy human individuals. General observations from the study: When naive CD4 clonotypes were compared across a few donors, around 5% were shared.

Profiled with immunoSEQ multiplex PCR; TCRdb holds only in-frame clones, not every one. The sample has roughly 1,500,000 clones; approximately 98.5% are singletons. Deletions cut 4 bases from V and 2 bases from J, with 16 bases between. Germline V gene lookup returns CDR1 SEHNR and CDR2 FQNEAQ (reference sequence). The CDR3 covers 16 residues. This clone was observed once. Antigen unknown. The clonotype comes from a man between 25 and 39 years old in good health. The chain couples TRBV7-9 to TRBJ2-3, with D unclear. Source material: naive CD4+ T cells sorted from blood. Regarding subset: CD45RA+ positively selected. DNA for the CDR3: TGTGCCAGCAGCTGGGATCCCGGACGCTACACAGATACGCAGTATTTT. Encoded protein: CASSWDPGRYTDTQYF.